This T cell receptor beta chain was retrieved from a study of T-cell reconstitution after alpha-beta-depleted transplantation in children. The V segment lost 0 bases and the J segment 5 bases; nucleotides outside the gene matches: 12. The CDR3 runs 17 residues. CDR1 LGHNA and CDR2 YNFKEQ come from the germline V gene. Overall study findings and caveats: The origin of alpha-beta T cells about two months after transplant was reportedly several hundred expanded graft clones. One year after transplant, T-cell counts and diversity came mostly from newly produced T cells. Surviving recipient T cells and thymic progenitors accounted for the high day-60 TCRbeta diversity observed in some patients.

Preparation of the TCRbeta library involved a method that used unique molecular identifiers. TCRdb passed the PCR reads through MiXCR, listing each CDR3 protein once. Seen here are around 300,000 distinct CDR3 sequences, roughly 8.2% observed once, and the top ten hold around 9.8%. The sample holds many counts of this clonotype. Antigen unknown. The source is a female patient aged 2-9 years who had a stem cell transplant for Fanconi anemia, so the T cells may come from the graft donor. Sequenced material: peripheral blood, taken 360 days after TCRalphabeta/CD19-depleted stem cell transplant. This sequence joins TRBV4-2 and TRBJ2-5, with 7 bases fitting TRBD1. CDR3 sequence: CASSQDGLTGSMETQYF. The CDR3 nucleotides are TGTGCCAGCAGCCAAGATGGACTGACAGGGAGTATGGAGACCCAGTACTTC.